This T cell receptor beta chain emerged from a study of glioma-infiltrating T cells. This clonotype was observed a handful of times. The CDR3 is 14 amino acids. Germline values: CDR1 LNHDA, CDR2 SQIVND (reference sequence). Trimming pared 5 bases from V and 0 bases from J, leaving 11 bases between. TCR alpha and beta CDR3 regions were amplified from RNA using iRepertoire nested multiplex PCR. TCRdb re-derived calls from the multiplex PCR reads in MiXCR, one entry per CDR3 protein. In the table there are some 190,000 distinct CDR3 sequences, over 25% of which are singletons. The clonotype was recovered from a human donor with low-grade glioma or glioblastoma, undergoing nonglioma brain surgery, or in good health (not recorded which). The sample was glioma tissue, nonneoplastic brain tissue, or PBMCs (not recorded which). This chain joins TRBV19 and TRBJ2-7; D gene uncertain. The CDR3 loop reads CASSPASSSYEQYF. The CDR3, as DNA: TGTGCCAGTAGTCCCGCGTCTAGCTCCTACGAGCAGTACTTC. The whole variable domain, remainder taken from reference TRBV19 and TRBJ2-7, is DGGITQSPKYLFRKEGQNVTLSCEQNLNHDAMYWYRQDPGQGLRLIYYSQIVNDFQKGDIAEGYSVSREKKESFPLTVTSAQKNPTAFYLCASSPASSSYEQYFGPGTRLTVT.